This T cell receptor beta chain was sequenced in a study of Ad26.COV2.S vaccination and SARS-CoV-2 variants. Study-wide context: The vaccine Ad26.COV2.S was put into the muscle once, or twice with 56 days between.

Study findings and constraints: It was vaccine recipients, not placebo recipients, who had the higher spike-specific TCR breadth.

Treatment meaning: about 20 received Ad26.COV2.S at low or high dose, single or two shots; 5 received placebo; per-sample allocation not given. Vaccine and placebo recipients were sampled on day 63 after the first injection. Vaccination used an Ad26 vector expressing Wuhan-strain SARS-CoV-2 spike. Turning to this clone: Its antigen is still unknown.

Germline-derived CDR1 and CDR2 are MDHEN and SYDVKM. Losses at the gene ends were 3 bases for V and 4 bases for J; bases not matched to a gene: 8. This CDR3 is 16 amino acids long. TCRdb's copy holds only in-frame clones and misses some; the assay was immunoSEQ multiplex PCR. The data contain over 250,000 clones, approximately 87% of them singletons. Sequenced here: peripheral blood, sampled in a trial of Ad26.COV2.S vaccine versus placebo. This clonotype was obtained from a person between 18 and 65 years old who received the Ad26.COV2.S COVID-19 vaccine or a placebo. V usage is TRBV28 and J usage is TRBJ1-1; 10 bases are shared with TRBD1. This CDR3 reads CASSLATGGGFTEAFF. The CDR3 DNA reads TGTGCCAGCAGTTTGGCGACAGGGGGCGGCTTCACTGAAGCTTTCTTT.